The subject of this entry is one TCR beta chain. The target antigen is unknown. The data were produced by immunoSEQ multiplex PCR, yet TCRdb's version contains in-frame clones alone and is incomplete. Of roughly 2.6 million clones listed, 85% to 95% are singletons. This CDR3 has 14 residues. This sample is part of a study of shared clonotypes between healthy human individuals. Study-level findings and limits: Generation probabilities were higher for clonotypes shared across all four sorted-subset donors than for unshared ones. Sharing across four donors was highest in naive CD4 (roughly 5%) and lowest in memory CD8 (roughly 0.4%). Naive subsets generally had larger estimated richness than memory subsets.

The J gene is TRBJ1-2, the V gene TRBV21-1. TRBV21-1 constitutes a pseudogene. The sample consisted of naive CD4+ T cells sorted from blood. Sample subset: CD45RA+ positively selected. This clonotype was sampled from a man aged 18-30 years in good health. CDR3 in amino acids: CASSKEEQRYGYTF. The DNA of the CDR3 is TGTGCCAGCAGCAAAGAGGAACAGCGCTATGGCTACACCTTC.